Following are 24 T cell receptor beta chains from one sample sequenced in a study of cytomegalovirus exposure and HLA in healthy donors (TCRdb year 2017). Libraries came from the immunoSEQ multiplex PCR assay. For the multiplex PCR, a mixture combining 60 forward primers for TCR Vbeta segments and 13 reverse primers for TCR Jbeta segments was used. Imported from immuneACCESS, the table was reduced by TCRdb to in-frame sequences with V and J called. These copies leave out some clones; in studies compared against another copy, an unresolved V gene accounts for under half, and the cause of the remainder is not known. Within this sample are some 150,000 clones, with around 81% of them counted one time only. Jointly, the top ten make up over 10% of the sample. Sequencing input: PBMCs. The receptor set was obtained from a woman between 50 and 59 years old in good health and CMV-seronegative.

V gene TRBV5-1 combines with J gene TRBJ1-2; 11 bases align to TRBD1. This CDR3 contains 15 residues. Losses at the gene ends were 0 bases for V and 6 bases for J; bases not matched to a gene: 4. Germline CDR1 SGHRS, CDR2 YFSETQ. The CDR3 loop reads CASSLAGTGGNGYTF. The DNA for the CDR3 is TGCGCCAGCAGCTTGGCAGGGACAGGGGGAAATGGCTACACCTTC.

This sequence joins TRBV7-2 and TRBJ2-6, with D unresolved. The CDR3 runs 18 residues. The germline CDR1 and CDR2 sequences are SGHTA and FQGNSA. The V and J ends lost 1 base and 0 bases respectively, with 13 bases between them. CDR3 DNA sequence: TGTGCCAGCAGCTTAGATCGGCTTGACAACTCTGGGGCCAACGTCCTGACTTTC. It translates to CASSLDRLDNSGANVLTF.

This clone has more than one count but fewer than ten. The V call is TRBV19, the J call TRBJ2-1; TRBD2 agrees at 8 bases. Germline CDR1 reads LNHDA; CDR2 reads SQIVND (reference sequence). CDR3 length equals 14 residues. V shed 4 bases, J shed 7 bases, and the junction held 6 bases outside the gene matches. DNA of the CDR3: TGTGCCAGTAGTACCCCTACTAGCGGAAATGAGCAGTTCTTC. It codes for CASSTPTSGNEQFF.

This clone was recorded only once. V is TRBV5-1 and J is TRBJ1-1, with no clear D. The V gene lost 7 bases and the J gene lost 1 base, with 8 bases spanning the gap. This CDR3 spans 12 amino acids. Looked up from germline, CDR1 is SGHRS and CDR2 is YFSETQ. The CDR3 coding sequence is TGCGCCAGCTCCAATTCGAACACTGAAGCTTTCTTT. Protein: CASSNSNTEAFF.

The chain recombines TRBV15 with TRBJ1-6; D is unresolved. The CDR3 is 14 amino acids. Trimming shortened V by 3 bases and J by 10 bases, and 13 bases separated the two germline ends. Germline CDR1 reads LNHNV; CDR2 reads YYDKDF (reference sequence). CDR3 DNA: TGTGCCACCAGCAGGGACTTCGCGGGGTCACCCCTCCACTTT. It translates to CATSRDFAGSPLHF. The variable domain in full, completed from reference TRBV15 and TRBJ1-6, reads DAMVIQNPRYQVTQFGKPVTLSCSQTLNHNVMYWYQQKSSQAPKLLFHYYDKDFNNEADTPDNFQSRRPNTSFCFLDIRSPGLGDTAMYLCATSRDFAGSPLHFGNGTRLTVT.

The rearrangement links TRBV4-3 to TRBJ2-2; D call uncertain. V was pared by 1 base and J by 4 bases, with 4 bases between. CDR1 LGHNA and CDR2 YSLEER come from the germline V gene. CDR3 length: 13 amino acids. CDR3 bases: TGCGCCAGCAGCCAAGTCTTCACCGGGGAGCTGTTTTTT. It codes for CASSQVFTGELFF.

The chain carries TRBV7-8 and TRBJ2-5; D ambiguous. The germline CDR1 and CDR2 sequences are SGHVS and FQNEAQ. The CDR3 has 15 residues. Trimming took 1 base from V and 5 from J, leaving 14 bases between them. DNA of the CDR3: TGTGCCAGCAGCTTAGGCCGCGTGCAACGGGAGACCCAGTACTTC. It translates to CASSLGRVQRETQYF.

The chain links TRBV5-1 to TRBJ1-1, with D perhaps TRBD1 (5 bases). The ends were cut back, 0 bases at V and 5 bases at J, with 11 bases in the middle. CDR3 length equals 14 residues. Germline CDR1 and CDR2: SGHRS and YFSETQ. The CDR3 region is CASSLAGGGTEAFF. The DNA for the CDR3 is TGCGCCAGCAGCTTGGCCGGGGGGGGGACTGAAGCTTTCTTT.

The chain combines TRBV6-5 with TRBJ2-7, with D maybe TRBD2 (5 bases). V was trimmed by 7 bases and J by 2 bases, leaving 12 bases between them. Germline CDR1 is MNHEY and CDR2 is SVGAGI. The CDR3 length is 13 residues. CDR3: CASTRSGTYEQYF. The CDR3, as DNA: TGTGCCAGCACTCGATCGGGGACCTACGAGCAGTACTTC.

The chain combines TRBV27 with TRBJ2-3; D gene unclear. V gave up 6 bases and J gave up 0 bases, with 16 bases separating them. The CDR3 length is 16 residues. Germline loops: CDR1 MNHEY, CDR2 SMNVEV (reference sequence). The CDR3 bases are TGTGCCAGCAGGCCCTTCGAGATCCCTAGCACAGATACGCAGTATTTT. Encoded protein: CASRPFEIPSTDTQYF.

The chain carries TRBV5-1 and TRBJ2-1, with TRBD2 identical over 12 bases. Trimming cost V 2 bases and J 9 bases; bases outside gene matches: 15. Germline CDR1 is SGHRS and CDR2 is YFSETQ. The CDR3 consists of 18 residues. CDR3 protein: CASSFVTSGGTVLGEQFF. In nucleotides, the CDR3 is TGCGCCAGCAGCTTTGTGACTAGCGGGGGTACAGTGTTGGGTGAGCAGTTCTTC.

The CDR3 spells CASRDTSGRTLYEQFF. The CDR3 DNA reads as TGTGCCAGCAGGGACACTAGCGGGAGGACCCTATATGAGCAGTTCTTC. This chain uses TRBV2 with TRBJ2-1, with 12 positions matching TRBD2. The V and J ends lost 6 bases and 8 bases, in that order; junction bases with no gene match: 11. Germline CDR1 is SNHLY and CDR2 is FYNNEI. There are 16 residues in the CDR3.

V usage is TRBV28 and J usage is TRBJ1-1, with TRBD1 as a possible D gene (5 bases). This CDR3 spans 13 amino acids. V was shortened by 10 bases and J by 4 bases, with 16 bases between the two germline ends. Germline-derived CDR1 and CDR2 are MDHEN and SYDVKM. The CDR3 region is CATIPTVTTEAFF. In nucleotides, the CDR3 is TGTGCCACCATCCCGACAGTAACCACTGAAGCTTTCTTT.

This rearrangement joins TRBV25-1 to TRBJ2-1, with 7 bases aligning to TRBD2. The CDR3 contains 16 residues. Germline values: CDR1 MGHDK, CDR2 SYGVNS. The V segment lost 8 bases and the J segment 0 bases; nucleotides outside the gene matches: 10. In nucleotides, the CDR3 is TGTGCCAGCGTCCCCCCAAGCGGGAACTCCTACAATGAGCAGTTCTTC. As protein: CASVPPSGNSYNEQFF.

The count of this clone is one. The CDR3 coding sequence is TGTGCCAGCAGGAGGGGGCCAAATGAAAAACTGTTTTTT. Translation gives CASRRGPNEKLFF. The chain joins TRBV28 to TRBJ1-4; 7 bases match TRBD1. Per the germline V gene, CDR1 is MDHEN and CDR2 is SYDVKM. The CDR3 totals 13 residues. Trimming removed 6 bases from V and 5 bases from J; junction bases left unmatched: 3.

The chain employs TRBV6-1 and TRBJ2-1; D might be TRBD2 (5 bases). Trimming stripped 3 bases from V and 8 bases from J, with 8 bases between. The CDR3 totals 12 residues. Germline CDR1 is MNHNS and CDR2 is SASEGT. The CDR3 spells CASSEGSHEQFF. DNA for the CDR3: TGTGCCAGCAGTGAGGGGAGCCATGAGCAGTTCTTC.

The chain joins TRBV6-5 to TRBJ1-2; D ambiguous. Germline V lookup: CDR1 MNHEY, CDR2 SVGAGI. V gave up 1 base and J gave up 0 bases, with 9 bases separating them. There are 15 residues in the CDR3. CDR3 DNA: TGTGCCAGCAGTTACTTCAAAACACCTAACTATGGCTACACCTTC. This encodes CASSYFKTPNYGYTF.

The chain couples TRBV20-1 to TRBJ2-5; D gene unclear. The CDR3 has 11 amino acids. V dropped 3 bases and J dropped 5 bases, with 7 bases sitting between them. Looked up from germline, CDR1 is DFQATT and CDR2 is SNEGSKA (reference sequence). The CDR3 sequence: CSASTTETQYF. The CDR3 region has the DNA TGCAGTGCTAGCACTACGGAGACCCAGTACTTC.

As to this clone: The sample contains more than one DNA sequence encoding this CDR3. As DNA, the CDR3 is TGTGCCAGCAGCTTAGTTATTTCCACAGATACGCAGTATTTT. This gives the protein CASSLVISTDTQYF. The chain couples TRBV7-9 to TRBJ2-3; D is uncertain. CDR1 is SEHNR, CDR2 FQNEAQ, per germline (reference sequence). The CDR3 consists of 14 residues. Trimming took 1 base from V and 2 from J, leaving 7 bases between them.

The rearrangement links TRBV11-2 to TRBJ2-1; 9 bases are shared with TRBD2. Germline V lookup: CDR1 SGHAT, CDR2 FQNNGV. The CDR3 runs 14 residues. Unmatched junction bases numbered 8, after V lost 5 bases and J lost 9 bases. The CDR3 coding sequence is TGTGCCAGCAGCCGATTAGCGGGAGTAGGTGAGCAGTTCTTC. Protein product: CASSRLAGVGEQFF.

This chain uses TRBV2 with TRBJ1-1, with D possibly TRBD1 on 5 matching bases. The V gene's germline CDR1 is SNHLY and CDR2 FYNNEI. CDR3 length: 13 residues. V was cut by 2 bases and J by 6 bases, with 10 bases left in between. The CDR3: CASSEQGPPEAFF. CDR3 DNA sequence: TGTGCCAGCAGTGAACAGGGCCCGCCTGAAGCTTTCTTT.

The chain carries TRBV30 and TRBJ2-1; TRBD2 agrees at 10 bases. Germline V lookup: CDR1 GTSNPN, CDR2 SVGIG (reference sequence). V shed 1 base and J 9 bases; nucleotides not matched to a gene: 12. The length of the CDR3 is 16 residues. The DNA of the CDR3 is TGTGCCTGGAGTGGGCTTTCAGCGGGAGGGAAAGGTGAGCAGTTCTTC. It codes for CAWSGLSAGGKGEQFF. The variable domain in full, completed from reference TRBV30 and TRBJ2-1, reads SQTIHQWPATLVQPVGSPLSLECTVEGTSNPNLYWYRQAAGRGLQLLFYSVGIGQISSEVPQNLSASRPQDRQFILSSKKLLLSDSGFYLCAWSGLSAGGKGEQFFGPGTRLTVL.

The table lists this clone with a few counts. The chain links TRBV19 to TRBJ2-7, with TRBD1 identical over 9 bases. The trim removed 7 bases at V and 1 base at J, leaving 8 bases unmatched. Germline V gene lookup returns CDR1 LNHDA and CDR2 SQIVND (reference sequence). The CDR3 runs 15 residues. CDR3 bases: TGTGCCAGTACTGAAGCAGGGACAGGGTCCTACGAGCAGTACTTC. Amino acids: CASTEAGTGSYEQYF.

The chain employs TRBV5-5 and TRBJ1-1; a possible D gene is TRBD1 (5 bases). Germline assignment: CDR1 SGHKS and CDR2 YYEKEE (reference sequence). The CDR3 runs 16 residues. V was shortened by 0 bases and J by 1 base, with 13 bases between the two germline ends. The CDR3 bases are TGTGCCAGCAGCTTGGCCTTGGGGCTCAAGAACACTGAAGCTTTCTTT. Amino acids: CASSLALGLKNTEAFF.